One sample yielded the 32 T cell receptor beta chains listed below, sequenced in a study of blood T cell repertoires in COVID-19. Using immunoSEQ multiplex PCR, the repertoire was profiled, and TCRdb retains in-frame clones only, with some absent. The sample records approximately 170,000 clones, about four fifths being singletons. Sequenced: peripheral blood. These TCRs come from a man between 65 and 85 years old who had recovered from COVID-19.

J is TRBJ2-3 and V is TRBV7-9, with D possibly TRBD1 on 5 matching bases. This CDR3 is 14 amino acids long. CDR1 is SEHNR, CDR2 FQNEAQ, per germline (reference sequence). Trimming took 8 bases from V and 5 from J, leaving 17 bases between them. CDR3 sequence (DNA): TGTGCCAGCCGTAGCACCAGCCAGGGAGATACGCAGTATTTT. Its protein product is CASRSTSQGDTQYF.

DNA of the CDR3: TGTGCCAGCAGCTATGGACAGGGGGAGACCCAGTACTTC. Translating gives CASSYGQGETQYF. The chain has TRBV3-1 (or the pseudogene TRBV3-2) and TRBJ2-5; 9 bases agree with TRBD1. This CDR3 has 13 residues. V trimming: 5 bases; J trimming: 5 bases; junction bases outside the gene matches: 3. CDR1 and CDR2 (germline): LGHDT, YNNKEL (reference sequence).

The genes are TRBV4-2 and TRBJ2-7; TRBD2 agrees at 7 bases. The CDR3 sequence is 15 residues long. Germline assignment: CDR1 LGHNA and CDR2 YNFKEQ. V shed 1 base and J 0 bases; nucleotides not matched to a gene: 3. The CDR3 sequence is CASSQGRGSSYEQYF. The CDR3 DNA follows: TGTGCCAGCAGCCAAGGGCGGGGGTCCTCCTACGAGCAGTACTTC.

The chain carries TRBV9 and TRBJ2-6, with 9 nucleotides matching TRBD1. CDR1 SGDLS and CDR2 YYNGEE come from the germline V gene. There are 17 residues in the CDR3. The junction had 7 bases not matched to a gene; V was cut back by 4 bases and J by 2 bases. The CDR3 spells CASSKLTGGAGANVLTF. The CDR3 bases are TGTGCCAGCAGCAAGTTAACAGGGGGCGCTGGGGCCAACGTCCTGACTTTC.

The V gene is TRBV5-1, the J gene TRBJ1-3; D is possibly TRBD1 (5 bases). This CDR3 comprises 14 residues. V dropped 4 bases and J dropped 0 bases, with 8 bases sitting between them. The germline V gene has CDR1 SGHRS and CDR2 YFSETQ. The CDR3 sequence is CASSDGHSGNTIYF. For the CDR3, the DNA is TGCGCCAGCAGCGACGGACACTCTGGAAACACCATATATTTT.

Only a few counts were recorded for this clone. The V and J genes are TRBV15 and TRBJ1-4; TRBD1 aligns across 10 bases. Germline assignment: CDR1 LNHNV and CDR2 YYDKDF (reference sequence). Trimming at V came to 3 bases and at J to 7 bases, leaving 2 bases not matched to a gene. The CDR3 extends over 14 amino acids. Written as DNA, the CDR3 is TGTGCCACCAGCAGGGACAGGGGGAGTGAAAAACTGTTTTTT. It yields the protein CATSRDRGSEKLFF.

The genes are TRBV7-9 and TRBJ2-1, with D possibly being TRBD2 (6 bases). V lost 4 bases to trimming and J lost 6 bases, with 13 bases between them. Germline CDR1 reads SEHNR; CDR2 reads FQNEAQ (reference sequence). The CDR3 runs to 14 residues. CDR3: CASSSDWRANEQFF. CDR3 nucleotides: TGTGCCAGCAGCTCGGACTGGAGGGCCAATGAGCAGTTCTTC.

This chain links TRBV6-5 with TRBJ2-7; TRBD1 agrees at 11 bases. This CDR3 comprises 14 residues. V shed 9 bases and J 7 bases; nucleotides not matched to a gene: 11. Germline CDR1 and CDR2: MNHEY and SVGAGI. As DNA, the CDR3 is TGTGCCAGTAACCGGGACAGGGGGGTGGAAGAGCAGTACTTC. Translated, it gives CASNRDRGVEEQYF.

The CDR3 spells CASSGSPLGELGEQYF. The CDR3, as DNA: TGCGCCAGCAGCGGAAGTCCCCTCGGGGAACTCGGCGAGCAGTACTTC. V is TRBV5-1 and J is TRBJ2-7, with a possible D match to TRBD2 (5 bases). The CDR3 covers 16 residues. Germline V gene data show CDR1 as SGHRS and CDR2 as YFSETQ. The V gene lost 4 bases and the J gene lost 6 bases, with 23 bases spanning the gap.

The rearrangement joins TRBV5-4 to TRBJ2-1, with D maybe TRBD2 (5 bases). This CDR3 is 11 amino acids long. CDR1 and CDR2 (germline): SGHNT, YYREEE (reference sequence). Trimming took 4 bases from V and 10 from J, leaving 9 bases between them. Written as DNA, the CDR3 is TGTGCCAGCAGCACTAGAAGCGAGCAGTTCTTC. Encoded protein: CASSTRSEQFF.

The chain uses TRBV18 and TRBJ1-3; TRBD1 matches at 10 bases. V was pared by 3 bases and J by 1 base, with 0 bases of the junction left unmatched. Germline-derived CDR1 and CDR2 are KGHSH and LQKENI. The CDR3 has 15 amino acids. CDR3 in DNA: TGTGCCAGCTCACCGGGACAGGGGTCTGGAAACACCATATATTTT. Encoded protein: CASSPGQGSGNTIYF. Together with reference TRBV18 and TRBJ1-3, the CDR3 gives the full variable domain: NAGVMQNPRHLVRRRGQEARLRCSPMKGHSHVYWYRQLPEEGLKFMVYLQKENIIDESGMPKERFSAEFPKEGPSILRIQQVVRGDSAAYFCASSPGQGSGNTIYFGEGSWLTVV.

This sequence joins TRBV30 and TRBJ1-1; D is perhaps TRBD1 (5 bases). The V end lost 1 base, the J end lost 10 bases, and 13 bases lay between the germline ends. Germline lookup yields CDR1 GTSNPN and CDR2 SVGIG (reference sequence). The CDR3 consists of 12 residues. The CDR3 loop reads CAWSDTPGVAFF. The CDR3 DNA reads TGTGCCTGGAGTGATACCCCGGGGGTAGCTTTCTTT.

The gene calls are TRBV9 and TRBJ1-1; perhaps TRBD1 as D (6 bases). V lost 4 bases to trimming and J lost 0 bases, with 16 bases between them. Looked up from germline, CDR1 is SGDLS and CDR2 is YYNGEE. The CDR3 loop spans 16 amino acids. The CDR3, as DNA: TGTGCCAGCAGCTCTCGTGGGGGCAGGGTGAACACTGAAGCTTTCTTT. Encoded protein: CASSSRGGRVNTEAFF.

DNA for the CDR3: TGTGCCAGCAGCTATGGGAGGGGGGGTGAAAAACTGTTTTTT. This translates into CASSYGRGGEKLFF. J is TRBJ1-4 and V is TRBV11-2; possibly TRBD1 for D (6 bases). V shed 4 bases and J shed 7 bases, with 13 bases lying between them. Germline V gene lookup returns CDR1 SGHAT and CDR2 FQNNGV. The CDR3 loop spans 14 amino acids. The variable domain in full, with the rest retrieved from reference TRBV11-2 and TRBJ1-4, is EAGVAQSPRYKIIEKRQSVAFWCNPISGHATLYWYQQILGQGPKLLIQFQNNGVVDDSQLPKDRFSAERLKGVDSTLKIQPAKLEDSAVYLCASSYGRGGEKLFFGSGTQLSVL.

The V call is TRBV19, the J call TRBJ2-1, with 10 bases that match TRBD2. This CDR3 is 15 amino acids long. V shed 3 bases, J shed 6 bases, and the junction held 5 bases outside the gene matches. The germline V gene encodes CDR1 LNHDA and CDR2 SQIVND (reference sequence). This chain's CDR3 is CASSMGLAGVNEQFF. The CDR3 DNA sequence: TGTGCCAGTAGTATGGGCCTAGCGGGAGTCAATGAGCAGTTCTTC.

Here the CDR3 reads CASSLSGGSNTEAFF. The CDR3 region has the DNA TGTGCCAGCAGCTTGTCAGGGGGGTCGAACACTGAAGCTTTCTTT. The chain carries TRBV5-4 and TRBJ1-1; 7 bases line up with TRBD1. The germline CDR1 and CDR2 sequences are SGHNT and YYREEE (reference sequence). V shed 1 base, J shed 1 base, and the junction held 4 bases outside the gene matches. The CDR3 consists of 15 residues.

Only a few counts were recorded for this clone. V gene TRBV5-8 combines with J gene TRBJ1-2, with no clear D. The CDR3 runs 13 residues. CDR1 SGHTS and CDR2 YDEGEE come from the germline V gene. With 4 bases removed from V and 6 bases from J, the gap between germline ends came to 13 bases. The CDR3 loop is CASSRLALNGYTF. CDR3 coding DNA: TGTGCCAGCAGCCGTTTAGCCCTAAATGGCTACACCTTC.

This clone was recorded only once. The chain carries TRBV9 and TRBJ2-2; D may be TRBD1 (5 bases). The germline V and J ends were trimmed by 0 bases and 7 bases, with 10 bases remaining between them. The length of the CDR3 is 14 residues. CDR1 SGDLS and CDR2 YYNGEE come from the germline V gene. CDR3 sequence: CASSVVQGGGELFF. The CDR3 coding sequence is TGTGCCAGCAGCGTAGTGCAGGGTGGCGGGGAGCTGTTTTTT.

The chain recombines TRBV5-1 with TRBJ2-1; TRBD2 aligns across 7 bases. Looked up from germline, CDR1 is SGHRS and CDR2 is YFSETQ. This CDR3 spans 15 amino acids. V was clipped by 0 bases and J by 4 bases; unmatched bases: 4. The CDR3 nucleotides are TGCGCCAGCAGCTTGGTGCCTAGCGGTTACAATGAGCAGTTCTTC. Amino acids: CASSLVPSGYNEQFF.

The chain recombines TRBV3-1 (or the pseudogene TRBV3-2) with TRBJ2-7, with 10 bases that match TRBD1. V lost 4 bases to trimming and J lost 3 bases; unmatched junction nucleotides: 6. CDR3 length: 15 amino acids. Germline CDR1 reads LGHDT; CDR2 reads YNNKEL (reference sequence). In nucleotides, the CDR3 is TGTGCCAGCAGCCCGCGGGACAGGGGATTCTACGAGCAGTACTTC. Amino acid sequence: CASSPRDRGFYEQYF.

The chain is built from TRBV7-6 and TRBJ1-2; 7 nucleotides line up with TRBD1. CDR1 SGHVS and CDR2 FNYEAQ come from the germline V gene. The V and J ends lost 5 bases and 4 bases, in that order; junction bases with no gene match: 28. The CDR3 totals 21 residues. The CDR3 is CASSPNLSPGQQPTGFYGYTF. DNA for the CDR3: TGTGCCAGCAGCCCCAATTTATCGCCGGGACAGCAACCGACGGGATTCTATGGCTACACCTTC.

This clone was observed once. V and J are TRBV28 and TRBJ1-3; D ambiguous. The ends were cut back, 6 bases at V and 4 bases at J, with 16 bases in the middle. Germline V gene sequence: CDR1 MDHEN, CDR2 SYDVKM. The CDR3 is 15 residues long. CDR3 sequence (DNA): TGTGCCAGCAGAAGCTTGGTACCGTCCGGAAACACCATATATTTT. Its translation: CASRSLVPSGNTIYF. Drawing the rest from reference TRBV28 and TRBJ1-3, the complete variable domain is DVKVTQSSRYLVKRTGEKVFLECVQDMDHENMFWYRQDPGLGLRLIYFSYDVKMKEKGDIPEGYSVSREKKERFSLILESASTNQTSMYLCASRSLVPSGNTIYFGEGSWLTVV.

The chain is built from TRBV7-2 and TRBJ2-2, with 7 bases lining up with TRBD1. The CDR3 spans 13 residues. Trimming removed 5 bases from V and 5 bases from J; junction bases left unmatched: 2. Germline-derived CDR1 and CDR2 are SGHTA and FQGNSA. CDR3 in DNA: TGTGCCAGCAGCATACAGGGGACCGGGGAGCTGTTTTTT. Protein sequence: CASSIQGTGELFF.

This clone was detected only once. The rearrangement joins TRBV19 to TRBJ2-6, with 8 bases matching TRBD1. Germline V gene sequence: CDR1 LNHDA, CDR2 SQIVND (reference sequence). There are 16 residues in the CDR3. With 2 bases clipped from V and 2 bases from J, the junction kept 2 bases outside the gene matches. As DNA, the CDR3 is TGTGCCAGTAGTATATGGGGACAGGCTGGGGCCAACGTCCTGACTTTC. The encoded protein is CASSIWGQAGANVLTF.

The CDR3 DNA sequence: TGTGCCAGTACCCCTGGACAGGGGAGCTATGGCTACACCTTC. This codes for CASTPGQGSYGYTF. This chain joins TRBV19 and TRBJ1-2; 9 bases match TRBD1. From germline, CDR1 is LNHDA and CDR2 SQIVND (reference sequence). Trimming at V came to 7 bases and at J to 4 bases, leaving 7 bases not matched to a gene. CDR3 length: 14 residues. Full variable domain (missing parts from reference TRBV19 and TRBJ1-2): DGGITQSPKYLFRKEGQNVTLSCEQNLNHDAMYWYRQDPGQGLRLIYYSQIVNDFQKGDIAEGYSVSREKKESFPLTVTSAQKNPTAFYLCASTPGQGSYGYTFGSGTRLTVV.

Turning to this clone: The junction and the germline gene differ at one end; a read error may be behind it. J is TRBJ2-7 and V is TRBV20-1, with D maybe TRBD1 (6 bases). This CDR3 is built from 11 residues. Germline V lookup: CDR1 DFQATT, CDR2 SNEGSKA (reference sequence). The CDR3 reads CSAAGTIDAHF. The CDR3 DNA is TGCAGTGCTGCCGGGACAATCGACGCGCACTTC.

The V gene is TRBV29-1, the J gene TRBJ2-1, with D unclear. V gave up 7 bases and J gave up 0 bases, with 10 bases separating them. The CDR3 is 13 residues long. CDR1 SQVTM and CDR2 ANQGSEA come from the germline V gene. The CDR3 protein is CSAYENSYNEQFF. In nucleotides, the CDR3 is TGCAGCGCCTACGAAAACTCCTACAATGAGCAGTTCTTC.

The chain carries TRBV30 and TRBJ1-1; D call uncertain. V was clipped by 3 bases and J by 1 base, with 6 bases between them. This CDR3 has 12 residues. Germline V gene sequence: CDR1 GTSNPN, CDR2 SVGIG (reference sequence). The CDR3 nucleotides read TGTGCCTGGAGGGTAGAGAACACTGAAGCTTTCTTT. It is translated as CAWRVENTEAFF.

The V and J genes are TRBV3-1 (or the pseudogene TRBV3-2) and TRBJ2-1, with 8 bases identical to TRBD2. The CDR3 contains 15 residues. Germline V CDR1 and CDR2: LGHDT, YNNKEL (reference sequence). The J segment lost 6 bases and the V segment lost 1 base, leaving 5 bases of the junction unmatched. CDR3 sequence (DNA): TGTGCCAGCAGCCAAGGGCCTAGCGGGTTCAATGAGCAGTTCTTC. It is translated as CASSQGPSGFNEQFF.

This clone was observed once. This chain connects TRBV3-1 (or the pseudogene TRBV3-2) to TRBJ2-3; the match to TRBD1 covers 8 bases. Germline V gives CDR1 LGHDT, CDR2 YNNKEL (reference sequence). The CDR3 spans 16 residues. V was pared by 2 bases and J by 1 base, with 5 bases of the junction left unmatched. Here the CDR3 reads CASSQRKGQGTDTQYF. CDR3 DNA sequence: TGTGCCAGCAGCCAACGTAAGGGACAGGGCACAGATACGCAGTATTTT.

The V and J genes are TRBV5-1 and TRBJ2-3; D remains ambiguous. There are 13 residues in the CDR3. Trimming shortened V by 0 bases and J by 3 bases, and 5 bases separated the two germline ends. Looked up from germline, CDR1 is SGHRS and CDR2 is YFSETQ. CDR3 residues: CASSLGHTDTQYF. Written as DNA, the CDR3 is TGCGCCAGCAGCTTGGGACATACAGATACGCAGTATTTT. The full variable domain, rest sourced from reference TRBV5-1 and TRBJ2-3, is KAGVTQTPRYLIKTRGQQVTLSCSPISGHRSVSWYQQTPGQGLQFLFEYFSETQRNKGNFPGRFSGRQFSNSRSEMNVSTLELGDSALYLCASSLGHTDTQYFGPGTRLTVL.

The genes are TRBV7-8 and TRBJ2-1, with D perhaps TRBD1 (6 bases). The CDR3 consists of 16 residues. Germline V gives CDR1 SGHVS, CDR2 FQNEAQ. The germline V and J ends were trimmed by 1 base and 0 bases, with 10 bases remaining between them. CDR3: CASSLGGQSSYNEQFF. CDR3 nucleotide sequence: TGTGCCAGCAGCTTAGGAGGACAGAGCTCCTACAATGAGCAGTTCTTC.